Included here is one T cell receptor beta chain sequence, with context. This record comes from a study of blood T cell repertoires in COVID-19. In the study overall: Material from acute and convalescent COVID-19 was sourced from the United States, Italy and Spain. T cells, B-cell-depleted T cells, or PBMCs provided the cDNA or gDNA that served as material.

The CDR3 covers 15 residues. Germline V CDR1 and CDR2: LGHNA, YSLEER. The J segment lost 0 bases and the V segment lost 4 bases, leaving 4 bases of the junction unmatched. Authors' data handling: Amplifying reference gene primers gave estimates of nucleated cell counts. Generated by immunoSEQ multiplex PCR, the TCRdb table keeps only in-frame clones and is missing some. The V and J calls and the clone size are those of that table, but D and trimming were determined from the DNA. This table has about 250,000 clones, around nine tenths appearing once. The sample was peripheral blood. The chain recombines TRBV4-3 with TRBJ1-1; 8 bases fit TRBD1. This clonotype was obtained from a woman between 55 and 75 years old who had recovered from COVID-19. The CDR3 region is CASSLRTGMNTEAFF. In DNA, the CDR3 is TGCGCCAGCAGCCTACGGACAGGGATGAACACTGAAGCTTTCTTT.